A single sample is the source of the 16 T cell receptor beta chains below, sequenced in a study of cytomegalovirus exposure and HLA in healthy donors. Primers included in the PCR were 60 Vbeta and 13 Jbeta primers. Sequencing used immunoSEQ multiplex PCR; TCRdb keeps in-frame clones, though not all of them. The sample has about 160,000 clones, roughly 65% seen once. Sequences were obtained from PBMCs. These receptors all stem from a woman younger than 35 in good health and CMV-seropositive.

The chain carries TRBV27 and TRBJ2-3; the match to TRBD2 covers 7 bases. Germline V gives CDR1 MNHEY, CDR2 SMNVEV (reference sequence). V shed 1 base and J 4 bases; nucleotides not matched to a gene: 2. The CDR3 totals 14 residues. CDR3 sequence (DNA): TGTGCCAGCAGTTTATTACGGGGGGCAGATACGCAGTATTTT. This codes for CASSLLRGADTQYF.

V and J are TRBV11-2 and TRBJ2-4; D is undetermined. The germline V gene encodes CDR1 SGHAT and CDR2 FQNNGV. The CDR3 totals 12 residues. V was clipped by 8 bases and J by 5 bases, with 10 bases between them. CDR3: CASRVSQNIQYF. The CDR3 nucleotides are TGTGCCAGCCGGGTTAGCCAAAACATTCAGTACTTC.

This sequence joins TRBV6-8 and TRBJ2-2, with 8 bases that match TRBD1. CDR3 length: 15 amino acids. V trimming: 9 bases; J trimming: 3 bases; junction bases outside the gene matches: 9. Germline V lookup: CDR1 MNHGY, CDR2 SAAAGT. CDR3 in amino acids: CASRGDRHYTGELFF. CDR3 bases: TGTGCCAGTCGAGGGGACAGGCACTACACCGGGGAGCTGTTTTTT.

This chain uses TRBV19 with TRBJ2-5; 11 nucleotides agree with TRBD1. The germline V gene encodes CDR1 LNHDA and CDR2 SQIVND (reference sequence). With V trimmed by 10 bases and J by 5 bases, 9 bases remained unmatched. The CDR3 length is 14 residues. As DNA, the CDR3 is TGTGCCACCGCGGACAGGGGGCTCGGTGAGACCCAGTACTTC. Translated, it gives CATADRGLGETQYF. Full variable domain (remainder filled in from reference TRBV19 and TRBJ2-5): DGGITQSPKYLFRKEGQNVTLSCEQNLNHDAMYWYRQDPGQGLRLIYYSQIVNDFQKGDIAEGYSVSREKKESFPLTVTSAQKNPTAFYLCATADRGLGETQYFGPGTRLLVL.

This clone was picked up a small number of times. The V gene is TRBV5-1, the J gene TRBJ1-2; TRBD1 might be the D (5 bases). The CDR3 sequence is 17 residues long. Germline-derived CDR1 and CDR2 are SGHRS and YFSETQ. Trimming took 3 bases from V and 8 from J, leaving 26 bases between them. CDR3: CASSSQGGGVEVKGYTF. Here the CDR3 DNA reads TGCGCCAGCAGCTCCCAGGGTGGCGGGGTGGAGGTAAAGGGCTACACCTTC.

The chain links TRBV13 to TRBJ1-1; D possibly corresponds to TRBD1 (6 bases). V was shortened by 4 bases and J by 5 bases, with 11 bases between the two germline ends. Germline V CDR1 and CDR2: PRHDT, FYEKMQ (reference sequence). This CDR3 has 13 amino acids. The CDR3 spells CASSSGQYTEAFF. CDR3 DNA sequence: TGTGCCAGCAGCTCCGGACAGTATACTGAAGCTTTCTTT.

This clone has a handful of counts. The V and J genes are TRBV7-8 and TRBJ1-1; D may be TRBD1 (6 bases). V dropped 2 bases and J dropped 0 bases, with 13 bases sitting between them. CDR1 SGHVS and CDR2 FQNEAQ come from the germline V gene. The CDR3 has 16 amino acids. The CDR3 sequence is CASSLRDRQVNTEAFF. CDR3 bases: TGTGCCAGCAGCTTAAGGGACCGACAGGTGAACACTGAAGCTTTCTTT.

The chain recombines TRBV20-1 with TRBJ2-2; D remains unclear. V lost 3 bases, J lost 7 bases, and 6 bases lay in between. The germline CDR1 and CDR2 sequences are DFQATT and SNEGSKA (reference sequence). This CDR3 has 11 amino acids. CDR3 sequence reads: CSASRNGELFF. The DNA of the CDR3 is TGCAGTGCTAGTAGAAACGGGGAGCTGTTTTTT.

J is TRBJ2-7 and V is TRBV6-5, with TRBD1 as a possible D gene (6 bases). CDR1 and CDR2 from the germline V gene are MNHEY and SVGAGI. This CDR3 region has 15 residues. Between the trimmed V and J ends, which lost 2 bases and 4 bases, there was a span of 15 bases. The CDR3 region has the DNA TGTGCCAGCAGTTACAACCCTGGGGGCGGGTACGAGCAGTACTTC. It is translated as CASSYNPGGGYEQYF.

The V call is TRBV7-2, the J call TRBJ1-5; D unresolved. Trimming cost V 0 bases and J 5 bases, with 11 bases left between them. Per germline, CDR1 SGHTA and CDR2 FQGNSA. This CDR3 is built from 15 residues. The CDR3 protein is CASSLAPGSDQPQHF. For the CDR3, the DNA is TGTGCCAGCAGCTTAGCGCCCGGGAGTGATCAGCCCCAGCATTTT.

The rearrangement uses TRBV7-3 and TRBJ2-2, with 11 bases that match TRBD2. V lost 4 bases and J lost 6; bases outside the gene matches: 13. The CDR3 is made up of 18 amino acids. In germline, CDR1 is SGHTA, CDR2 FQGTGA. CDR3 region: CASSSPVASGRSAGELFF. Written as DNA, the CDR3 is TGTGCCAGCAGCTCGCCCGTGGCTAGCGGGAGGAGTGCCGGGGAGCTGTTTTTT.

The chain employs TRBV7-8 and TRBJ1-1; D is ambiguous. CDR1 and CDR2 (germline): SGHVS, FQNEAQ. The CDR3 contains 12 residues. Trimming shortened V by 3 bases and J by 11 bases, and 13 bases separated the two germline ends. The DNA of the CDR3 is TGTGCCAGCAGCTTCGTTCAGTCGGGGGCTTTCTTT. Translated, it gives CASSFVQSGAFF.

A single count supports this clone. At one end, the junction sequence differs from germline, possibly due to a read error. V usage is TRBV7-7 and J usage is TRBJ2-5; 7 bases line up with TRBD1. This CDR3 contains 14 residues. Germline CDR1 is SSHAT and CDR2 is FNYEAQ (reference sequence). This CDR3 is CASSPTGNQETQYF. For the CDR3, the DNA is TGTGCTAGCAGTCCGACAGGGAACCAAGAGACCCAGTACTTC.

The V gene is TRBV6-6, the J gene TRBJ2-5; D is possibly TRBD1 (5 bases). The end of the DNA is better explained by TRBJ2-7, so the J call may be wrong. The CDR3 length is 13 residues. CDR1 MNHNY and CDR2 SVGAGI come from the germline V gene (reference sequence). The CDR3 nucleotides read TGTGCCAGCAGTTACAGACAGATCTACGAGCAGTACTTC. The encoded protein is CASSYRQIYEQYF.

Written as DNA, the CDR3 is TGTGCCAGCTCACCCGGTTCAAGCTCCTACAATGAGCAGTTCTTC. Translated: CASSPGSSSYNEQFF. This chain uses TRBV18 with TRBJ2-1; D call uncertain. V gave up 3 bases and J gave up 0 bases, with 9 bases separating them. The length of the CDR3 is 15 residues. Germline lookup yields CDR1 KGHSH and CDR2 LQKENI.

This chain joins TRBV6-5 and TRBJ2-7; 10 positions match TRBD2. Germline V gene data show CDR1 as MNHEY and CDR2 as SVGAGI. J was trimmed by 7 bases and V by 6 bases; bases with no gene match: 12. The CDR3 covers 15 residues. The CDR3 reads CASRYLAGEGGEQYF. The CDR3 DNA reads TGTGCCAGCAGATATCTAGCGGGGGAAGGGGGGGAGCAGTACTTC.